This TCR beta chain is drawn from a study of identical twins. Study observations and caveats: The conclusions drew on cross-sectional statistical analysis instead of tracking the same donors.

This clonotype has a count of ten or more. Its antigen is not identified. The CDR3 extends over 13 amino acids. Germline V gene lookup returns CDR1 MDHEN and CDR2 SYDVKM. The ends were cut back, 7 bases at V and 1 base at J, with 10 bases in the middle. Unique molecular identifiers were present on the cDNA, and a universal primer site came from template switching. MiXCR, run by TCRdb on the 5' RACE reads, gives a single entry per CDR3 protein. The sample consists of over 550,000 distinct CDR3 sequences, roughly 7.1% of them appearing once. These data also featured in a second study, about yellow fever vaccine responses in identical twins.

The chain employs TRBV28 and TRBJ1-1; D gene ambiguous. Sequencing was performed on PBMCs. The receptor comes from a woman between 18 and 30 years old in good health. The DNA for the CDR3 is TGTGCCAGCATCAACGACCCGAACACTGAAGCTTTCTTT. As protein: CASINDPNTEAFF.